A single sample gave rise to the 9 T cell receptor beta chains below, sequenced in a study of T cell changes during pregnancy in multiple sclerosis. The data were produced by immunoSEQ multiplex PCR, yet TCRdb's version contains in-frame clones alone and is incomplete. This table holds 30,000 to 45,000 clones, around nine tenths found once. Here the sequenced sample was CD8+ T cells from peripheral blood mononuclear cells, taken before pregnancy. Receptors were obtained from a female donor with multiple sclerosis, enrolled in a pregnancy study.

The J gene is TRBJ2-7, the V gene TRBV5-6; 8 positions agree with TRBD1. CDR3 length: 16 amino acids. After removal of 4 bases from V and 5 bases from J, the junction contained 14 bases not matched to a gene. Germline V CDR1 and CDR2: SGHDT, YYEEEE. CDR3 protein: CASSHPEGQGANEQYF. Written as DNA, the CDR3 is TGTGCCAGCAGCCACCCCGAGGGGCAGGGGGCCAACGAGCAGTACTTC.

Written as DNA, the CDR3 is TGTGCCAGCAGCGAGGTAGGCACTGAAGCTTTCTTT. It translates to CASSEVGTEAFF. The V and J genes are TRBV5-6 and TRBJ1-1; D is undetermined. CDR1 is SGHDT and CDR2 is YYEEEE in the germline V gene. The CDR3 contains 12 residues. V lost 4 bases to trimming and J lost 4 bases, with 8 bases between them.

The rearrangement uses TRBV7-9 and TRBJ2-2, with 9 bases that match TRBD1. V shed 2 bases, J shed 4 bases, and the junction held 2 bases outside the gene matches. Germline V lookup: CDR1 SEHNR, CDR2 FQNEAQ (reference sequence). This CDR3 region has 15 residues. The chain's CDR3 is CASSLSGQGTGELFF. The CDR3 DNA sequence: TGTGCCAGCAGCTTATCGGGACAGGGCACCGGGGAGCTGTTTTTT.

The chain links TRBV27 to TRBJ2-3; no clear D gene. In germline, CDR1 is MNHEY, CDR2 SMNVEV (reference sequence). Trimming stripped 5 bases from V and 0 bases from J, with 18 bases between. This CDR3 is built from 17 residues. CDR3 DNA sequence: TGTGCCAGCAGTGGAGATGAGGCCCGAACTAGCACAGATACGCAGTATTTT. Its translation is CASSGDEARTSTDTQYF.

This clone was recorded only once. The CDR3 nucleotides are TGTGCCAGCAGCCAAACTAGAAACGAGCAGTACTTC. Its protein product is CASSQTRNEQYF. The chain joins TRBV27 to TRBJ2-7; TRBD2 is a possible D gene (5 bases). With 6 bases removed from V and 5 bases from J, the gap between germline ends came to 11 bases. Germline V gene lookup returns CDR1 MNHEY and CDR2 SMNVEV (reference sequence). The CDR3 totals 12 residues.

This chain connects TRBV6-1 to TRBJ2-5; 9 nucleotides line up with TRBD2. This CDR3 is built from 18 residues. Trimming removed 1 base from V and 4 bases from J; junction bases left unmatched: 13. In germline, CDR1 is MNHNS, CDR2 SASEGT. CDR3 bases: TGTGCCAGCAGTGAAGGGGCGACTAGCGGTCCCTGGCGAGAGACCCAGTACTTC. As protein: CASSEGATSGPWRETQYF.

This clone was found once. V usage is TRBV27 and J usage is TRBJ2-2; maybe TRBD1 (6 bases). The V gene's germline CDR1 is MNHEY and CDR2 SMNVEV (reference sequence). The V and J ends lost 5 bases and 8 bases respectively, with 6 bases between them. The CDR3 loop spans 11 amino acids. CDR3 nucleotides: TGTGCCAGCAGTGACAGGGGGGAGCTGTTTTTT. This gives the protein CASSDRGELFF.

The gene calls are TRBV5-6 and TRBJ2-7; TRBD2 aligns across 11 bases. CDR1 is SGHDT, CDR2 YYEEEE, per germline. The CDR3 totals 15 residues. V was pared by 2 bases and J by 5 bases, with 6 bases of the junction left unmatched. The chain's CDR3 is CASSFKTSGMDEQYF. CDR3 nucleotides: TGTGCCAGCAGCTTTAAGACTAGCGGGATGGACGAGCAGTACTTC.

The rearrangement uses TRBV21-1 and TRBJ2-3; TRBD2, the D gene given by the table, was not confirmed from the DNA. TRBV21-1 is a pseudogene. The CDR3 length is 20 residues. CDR3 bases: TGTGCCAGCAGCACACCCCAGGGGATCCCACTAGCGGGATCCACAGATACGCAGTATTTT. As protein: CASSTPQGIPLAGSTDTQYF.